Below are 26 T cell receptor beta chains sequenced from a single sample in a study of blood T cells in healthy people across ages. A second roughly 6 to 11 cycle PCR used barcoded and J-beta primers. TCRdb independently ran MiXCR on the 5' RACE reads; one entry per CDR3 protein. The sample has about 1 million distinct CDR3 sequences, 35% to 50% seen once. The sample consisted of blood. Every receptor here comes from a woman in her sixties or seventies in good health.

This clonotype was found a few times. This chain links TRBV6-1 with TRBJ1-5, with 8 bases identical to TRBD1. The germline V gene has CDR1 MNHNS and CDR2 SASEGT. The ends lost 0 bases at V and 2 bases at J; junction bases unmatched: 6. This CDR3 spans 17 amino acids. Here the CDR3 DNA reads TGTGCCAGCAGTGAAGCGCCCGGGACAGGCCGCAATCAGCCCCAGCATTTT. It encodes CASSEAPGTGRNQPQHF.

V usage is TRBV20-1 and J usage is TRBJ2-1, with 10 bases aligning to TRBD2. This CDR3 is 14 amino acids long. J was trimmed by 8 bases and V by 5 bases; bases with no gene match: 9. Per the germline V gene, CDR1 is DFQATT and CDR2 is SNEGSKA (reference sequence). The CDR3 DNA sequence: TGCAGTGCTCCAACGTCTAGCGGGAGCCATGAGCAGTTCTTC. Its translation is CSAPTSSGSHEQFF.

V usage is TRBV10-3 and J usage is TRBJ2-1; the D is unclear. The CDR3 is 15 amino acids. The germline V and J ends were trimmed by 8 bases and 3 bases, with 17 bases remaining between them. Germline V gives CDR1 ENHRY, CDR2 SYGVKD. The CDR3 spells CAIQRGTEDYNEQFF. The CDR3 coding sequence is TGTGCCATCCAACGTGGTACCGAGGACTACAATGAGCAGTTCTTC.

The V gene is TRBV7-9, the J gene TRBJ1-4, with D unclear. The germline gives CDR1 SEHNR, CDR2 FQNEAQ (reference sequence). The CDR3 is 16 amino acids. Trimming pared 5 bases from V and 0 bases from J, leaving 13 bases between. The CDR3 here is CASSPRTVATNEKLFF. The CDR3 region has the DNA TGTGCCAGCAGCCCGAGGACGGTTGCAACTAATGAAAAACTGTTTTTT.

The genes are TRBV5-1 and TRBJ2-3; TRBD2 agrees at 11 bases. CDR1 SGHRS and CDR2 YFSETQ come from the germline V gene. The CDR3 runs to 19 residues. V dropped 2 bases and J dropped 5; count of bases not matched to a gene: 16. The CDR3 bases are TGCGCCAGCAGCTTACTAGCGGGAGCAGGAGCCGTGATACTAGATACGCAGTATTTT. Its protein product is CASSLLAGAGAVILDTQYF. Based on the CDR3 plus reference TRBV5-1 and TRBJ2-3, the full variable domain is KAGVTQTPRYLIKTRGQQVTLSCSPISGHRSVSWYQQTPGQGLQFLFEYFSETQRNKGNFPGRFSGRQFSNSRSEMNVSTLELGDSALYLCASSLLAGAGAVILDTQYFGPGTRLTVL.

The chain couples TRBV6-5 to TRBJ2-7, with 8 bases fitting TRBD1. The J segment lost 7 bases and the V segment lost 7 bases, leaving 15 bases of the junction unmatched. There are 15 residues in the CDR3. CDR1 and CDR2 (germline): MNHEY, SVGAGI. For the CDR3, the DNA is TGTGCCAGCACTCCCGGGACAGGTGAAAGCGGGGAGCAGTACTTC. Its translation: CASTPGTGESGEQYF.

Regarding this clonotype: One end of the junction does not line up with germline, which may come from a read error. The chain links TRBV29-1 to TRBJ2-7; 10 nucleotides agree with TRBD1. The CDR3 runs to 14 residues. Germline CDR1 SQVTM, CDR2 ANQGSEA. CDR3 region: CSVVIRDRGYEQCF. The DNA of the CDR3 is TGCAGCGTTGTGATACGGGACAGGGGATACGAGCAGTGCTTC.

This chain joins TRBV20-1 and TRBJ2-1, with a tentative D call TRBD2 (6 bases). V gave up 0 bases and J gave up 0 bases, with 21 bases separating them. This CDR3 comprises 19 residues. The V gene's germline CDR1 is DFQATT and CDR2 SNEGSKA (reference sequence). The CDR3 loop is CSARDRGLSTQSSYNEQFF. In DNA form, the CDR3 reads TGCAGTGCTAGAGATCGGGGACTTTCTACTCAGAGCTCCTACAATGAGCAGTTCTTC.

V is TRBV20-1 and J is TRBJ2-7, with D perhaps TRBD1 (6 bases). With the DNA end fitting TRBJ2-4 better, the J assignment may be wrong. The CDR3 is made up of 13 amino acids. CDR1 is DFQATT, CDR2 SNEGSKA, per germline (reference sequence). This CDR3 is CSAQEQGKNIQYF. DNA of the CDR3: TGCAGTGCACAAGAACAGGGTAAAAACATTCAGTACTTC.

The chain carries TRBV6-5 and TRBJ2-5, with D tentatively TRBD1 or TRBD2 (5 bases each). V was shortened by 0 bases and J by 6 bases, with 17 bases between the two germline ends. The germline gives CDR1 MNHEY, CDR2 SVGAGI. The CDR3 is 16 residues long. CDR3 DNA sequence: TGTGCCAGCAGTTACTCGGGGCTAGCTACCTACCAGACCCAGTACTTC. Protein product: CASSYSGLATYQTQYF.

Regarding this clonotype: The germline gene is not matched at one end of the junction; a read error may be the cause. The chain uses TRBV3-1 and TRBJ2-7; D may correspond to TRBD1 or TRBD2 (5 bases each). CDR1 LGHDT and CDR2 YNNKEL come from the germline V gene (reference sequence). The CDR3 has 12 residues. As DNA, the CDR3 is TGTGCCAGCAGCGAAGAGGGGTTCGAGCAGTACTTC. Amino acid sequence: CASSEEGFEQYF.

This clonotype came up a few times. The rearrangement uses TRBV28 and TRBJ1-2, with 11 nucleotides matching TRBD1. The CDR3 runs 16 residues. V was clipped by 1 base and J by 8 bases; unmatched bases: 9. The V gene's germline CDR1 is MDHEN and CDR2 SYDVKM. CDR3 nucleotides: TGTGCCAGCAGTTTATCCGCGGGACAGGGGGGTAGAGGCTACACCTTC. This sequence encodes CASSLSAGQGGRGYTF.

The rearrangement uses TRBV20-1 and TRBJ2-5; TRBD2 matches at 11 bases. Germline CDR1 reads DFQATT; CDR2 reads SNEGSKA (reference sequence). The CDR3 sequence is 14 residues long. The V segment lost 5 bases and the J segment 2 bases; nucleotides outside the gene matches: 4. The CDR3 DNA reads TGCAGTGCTCCCGGGACTAGCGGACAAGAGACCCAGTACTTC. Protein: CSAPGTSGQETQYF.

The genes are TRBV10-3 and TRBJ2-1, with D unresolved. Trimming removed 3 bases at V and 7 bases at J, with 13 bases between. This CDR3 is 14 amino acids long. The germline gives CDR1 ENHRY, CDR2 SYGVKD. DNA of the CDR3: TGTGCCATCAGTGATTCCCTGCTGGTAAATGAGCAGTTCTTC. Translated: CAISDSLLVNEQFF.

This clonotype appeared many times. V and J are TRBV20-1 and TRBJ2-3, with 8 bases aligning to TRBD1. The trim removed 5 bases at V and 4 bases at J, leaving 17 bases unmatched. Germline V gene sequence: CDR1 DFQATT, CDR2 SNEGSKA (reference sequence). The CDR3 totals 17 residues. CDR3 DNA: TGCAGTGCTGAACTAACGTCGGACAGGGTGTTTTCAGATACGCAGTATTTT. Translation: CSAELTSDRVFSDTQYF.

This clonotype showed up many times. The V gene is TRBV12-3 or TRBV12-4, the J gene TRBJ2-7, with 12 bases identical to TRBD2. Trimming cost V 6 bases and J 1 base; bases outside gene matches: 4. The CDR3 is 15 amino acids. CDR3 in amino acids: CASRELAGGSYEQYF. The CDR3 DNA reads TGTGCCAGCAGGGAACTAGCGGGAGGTTCCTACGAGCAGTACTTC.

The chain couples TRBV5-8 to TRBJ2-7; D unclear. TRBJ2-5 explains the end of the DNA better; the J call may be wrong. The CDR3 is made up of 14 amino acids. CDR1 and CDR2 (germline): SGHTS, YDEGEE. The CDR3, as DNA: TGTGCCAGCAGCTTGGGGTTTAGCTCCGAGACCCAGTACTTC. Translated: CASSLGFSSETQYF.

This clonotype was detected many times. The genes are TRBV29-1 and TRBJ2-7; D is ambiguous. CDR3 length equals 11 residues. Trimming pared 4 bases from V and 0 bases from J, leaving 4 bases between. Germline-derived CDR1 and CDR2 are SQVTM and ANQGSEA. The CDR3, as DNA: TGCAGCGTTGCAATCTCCTACGAGCAGTACTTC. It codes for CSVAISYEQYF.

The chain combines TRBV20-1 with TRBJ1-2, with TRBD1 matching 10 bases. Trimming at V came to 0 bases and at J to 5 bases, leaving 3 bases not matched to a gene. The CDR3 consists of 14 residues. CDR1 DFQATT and CDR2 SNEGSKA come from the germline V gene (reference sequence). Here the CDR3 DNA reads TGCAGTGCTAGAGAGGACAGGGGGGGGTATGGCTACACCTTC. Translated: CSAREDRGGYGYTF.

The J gene is TRBJ2-1, the V gene TRBV5-3; maybe TRBD2 (5 bases). TRBV5-3 is treated as an ORF (open reading frame) with a function not yet certain. The CDR3 covers 14 residues. V gave up 1 base and J gave up 10 bases, with 15 bases separating them. CDR3 coding DNA: TGTGCCAGAAGCTTGAGAGACGGTGCTAGCGAGCAGTTCTTC. Amino acids: CARSLRDGASEQFF.

The chain combines TRBV3-1 with TRBJ1-5, with 9 positions matching TRBD1. Per germline, CDR1 LGHDT and CDR2 YNNKEL (reference sequence). The CDR3 covers 16 residues. Trimming at V came to 5 bases and at J to 2 bases, leaving 7 bases not matched to a gene. The CDR3: CASSSGQGRGNQPQHF. CDR3 coding DNA: TGTGCCAGCAGCTCGGGACAGGGAAGGGGCAATCAGCCCCAGCATTTT.

This clonotype has more than one count but fewer than ten. V is TRBV3-1 and J is TRBJ2-1; D gene ambiguous. This CDR3 contains 15 residues. CDR1 LGHDT and CDR2 YNNKEL come from the germline V gene (reference sequence). V dropped 2 bases and J dropped 8 bases, with 16 bases sitting between them. Here the CDR3 reads CASSQWAGWVDEQFF. CDR3 nucleotide sequence: TGTGCCAGCAGCCAATGGGCCGGATGGGTCGATGAGCAGTTCTTC.

The CDR3: CATVWAARRTDTQYF. The CDR3 DNA reads TGTGCCACCGTCTGGGCGGCGCGCAGGACAGATACGCAGTATTTT. The genes are TRBV6-1 and TRBJ2-3, with D hard to call. Trimming pared 10 bases from V and 3 bases from J, leaving 20 bases between. CDR3 size: 15 residues. From germline, CDR1 is MNHNS and CDR2 SASEGT.

In this sample, this clonotype turned up once. A junction end diverges from the germline sequence, so it may reflect a read error. The chain carries TRBV5-1 and TRBJ2-1; TRBD2 aligns across 8 bases. This CDR3 comprises 16 residues. Per the germline V gene, CDR1 is SGHRS and CDR2 is YFSETQ. CDR3 in amino acids: CASSLTGGPHFNEQFF. Here the CDR3 DNA reads TGTGCCAGCAGCCTGACGGGAGGGCCACACTTCAATGAGCAGTTCTTC.

The chain carries TRBV5-1 and TRBJ2-7, with 11 positions matching TRBD2. Germline trimming cut 3 bases from V and 6 bases from J; bases unmatched to any gene: 8. CDR1 and CDR2 (germline): SGHRS, YFSETQ. This CDR3 comprises 15 residues. The CDR3 here is CASSSTSGRGLEQYF. The CDR3 nucleotides are TGCGCCAGCAGCTCAACTAGCGGGAGAGGGCTCGAGCAGTACTTC. The whole variable domain, filled in from reference TRBV5-1 and TRBJ2-7, reads KAGVTQTPRYLIKTRGQQVTLSCSPISGHRSVSWYQQTPGQGLQFLFEYFSETQRNKGNFPGRFSGRQFSNSRSEMNVSTLELGDSALYLCASSSTSGRGLEQYFGPGTRLTVT.

This chain uses TRBV12-3 or TRBV12-4 with TRBJ1-2; D not certain. The CDR3 is 14 residues long. Trimming shortened V by 6 bases and J by 8 bases, and 19 bases separated the two germline ends. CDR3 amino acids: CASSPTGYAIGYTF. For the CDR3, the DNA is TGTGCCAGCAGCCCGACCGGATATGCTATCGGCTACACCTTC.